Presented here are 20 T cell receptor beta chains from one specimen sequenced in a study of blood T cell repertoires in COVID-19 (dated by TCRdb to 2018 to 2021). Libraries were made using the immunoSEQ multiplex PCR assay. TCRdb obtained this table from immuneACCESS and retained in-frame rearrangements with V and J assigned. These tables miss some clones; where compared with another copy, unresolved V genes account for less than half of the shortfall, and the remainder is unexplained. The sample table holds 200,000 to 250,000 clones, of which around 86% were seen once. The ten top clones hold 2% to 2.5% of the sample. The sequencing sample was made of peripheral blood. The receptors originated from a young man who had recovered from COVID-19.

The V gene is TRBV19, the J gene TRBJ1-5; no definite D call. V was clipped by 3 bases and J by 6 bases, with 15 bases between them. CDR1 is LNHDA and CDR2 is SQIVND in the germline V gene (reference sequence). CDR3 length equals 15 residues. The CDR3 spells CASSIEVARVQPQHF. In DNA form, the CDR3 reads TGTGCCAGTAGTATTGAGGTAGCGAGGGTTCAGCCCCAGCATTTT.

The V and J genes are TRBV11-3 and TRBJ1-3; D is undetermined. V was trimmed by 5 bases and J by 2 bases, leaving 10 bases between them. This CDR3 spans 14 amino acids. CDR1 is SGHNT and CDR2 is YENEEA in the germline V gene. CDR3 DNA: TGTGCCAGCAGCCGAACTTCAACTGGAAACACCATATATTTT. Translating gives CASSRTSTGNTIYF.

A note on this clone: The sample contains more than one DNA sequence encoding this CDR3. This rearrangement joins TRBV19 to TRBJ1-2, with TRBD1 identical over 7 bases. V gave up 5 bases and J gave up 5 bases; unmatched junction bases: 2. The CDR3 loop spans 12 amino acids. Germline values: CDR1 LNHDA, CDR2 SQIVND (reference sequence). In DNA, the CDR3 is TGTGCCAGTAGTCGACAGGGTTATGGCTACACCTTC. Translated: CASSRQGYGYTF.

J is TRBJ1-2 and V is TRBV7-9; the D gene is possibly TRBD1 (5 bases). CDR1 SEHNR and CDR2 FQNEAQ come from the germline V gene (reference sequence). Trimming took 5 bases from V and 4 from J, leaving 17 bases between them. This CDR3 spans 15 amino acids. This CDR3 reads CASSPVLRGIYGYTF. DNA of the CDR3: TGTGCCAGCAGCCCCGTCCTACGGGGGATCTATGGCTACACCTTC.

The V gene is TRBV6-2 or TRBV6-3, the J gene TRBJ2-3, with TRBD1 matching 7 bases. Germline trimming cut 3 bases from V and 4 bases from J; bases unmatched to any gene: 7. This CDR3 contains 15 residues. Per germline, CDR1 MNHEY and CDR2 SVGEGT. The CDR3 loop is CASSYEGAPADTQYF. The CDR3, as DNA: TGTGCCAGCAGTTATGAGGGGGCCCCGGCAGATACGCAGTATTTT.

The chain's CDR3 is CASSPATGGVYNSPLHF. CDR3 coding DNA: TGTGCCAGCAGCCCCGCGACAGGGGGGGTCTATAATTCACCCCTCCACTTT. The chain is built from TRBV3-1 (or the pseudogene TRBV3-2) and TRBJ1-6; TRBD1 matches 9 bases. Germline V gene lookup returns CDR1 LGHDT and CDR2 YNNKEL (reference sequence). The CDR3 consists of 17 residues. The V gene end was trimmed by 4 bases and the J gene end by 3 bases; junction bases not matched to a gene: 7.

This clone was seen only a few times. At one boundary the junction diverges from the germline segment, which might be a read error. This specimen includes other DNA sequences encoding the same CDR3. This rearrangement joins TRBV27 to TRBJ1-2; 8 positions agree with TRBD1. The CDR3 runs 14 residues. Per the germline V gene, CDR1 is MNHEY and CDR2 is SMNVEV (reference sequence). The CDR3 DNA follows: TGTGCCAGCAGAGAACAGGGGGGCGATTATGGCTACACCTTT. Translated: CASREQGGDYGYTF.

CDR3 DNA sequence: TGTGCCAGCACCCGGGGGACTAGCGGGGCCTACGAGCAGTACTTC. Protein: CASTRGTSGAYEQYF. This chain uses TRBV6-5 with TRBJ2-7, with 13 bases aligning to TRBD2. CDR1 is MNHEY, CDR2 SVGAGI, per germline. The CDR3 consists of 15 residues. J was trimmed by 2 bases and V by 7 bases; bases with no gene match: 5.

This chain connects TRBV24-1 to TRBJ1-5, with TRBD1 matching over 8 bases. The CDR3 runs to 15 residues. Trimming cost V 6 bases and J 7 bases; bases outside gene matches: 10. Germline CDR1 is KGHDR and CDR2 is SFDVKD. CDR3 sequence: CATSSAGGNRQPQHF. The CDR3 coding sequence is TGTGCCACCAGTTCGGCAGGGGGCAATCGGCAGCCCCAGCATTTT.

The V gene is TRBV11-2, the J gene TRBJ2-1, with 8 bases fitting TRBD2. This CDR3 has 16 amino acids. Germline V lookup: CDR1 SGHAT, CDR2 FQNNGV. With 4 bases clipped from V and 1 base from J, the junction kept 6 bases outside the gene matches. CDR3 in DNA: TGTGCCAGCAGCTCGACGGCTAGCGGGTCCTACAATGAGCAGTTCTTC. It encodes CASSSTASGSYNEQFF.

The chain recombines TRBV7-9 with TRBJ2-4; the D gene is possibly TRBD2 (5 bases). The CDR3 is 18 amino acids. Trimming took off 2 bases at V and 1 base at J, with 18 bases between the two ends. CDR1 is SEHNR and CDR2 is FQNEAQ in the germline V gene (reference sequence). CDR3 loop: CASSLSEGLPPAKNIQYF. CDR3 in DNA: TGTGCCAGCAGCTTAAGTGAGGGCCTACCCCCGGCCAAAAACATTCAGTACTTC.

The chain links TRBV5-6 to TRBJ1-4; TRBD1 aligns across 7 bases. The germline V gene has CDR1 SGHDT and CDR2 YYEEEE. This CDR3 comprises 16 residues. Trimming took 0 bases from V and 4 from J; bases not matched to a gene: 6. In DNA form, the CDR3 reads TGTGCCAGCAGCTTGGAGGGGACAGCCTTTAATGAAAAACTGTTTTTT. Translation: CASSLEGTAFNEKLFF.

The chain recombines TRBV5-6 with TRBJ2-3, with D maybe TRBD2 (5 bases). Germline V lookup: CDR1 SGHDT, CDR2 YYEEEE. V was clipped by 7 bases and J by 3 bases, with 9 bases between them. This CDR3 comprises 12 residues. The CDR3: CASRGLTDTQYF. DNA for the CDR3: TGTGCCAGCCGAGGGCTTACAGATACGCAGTATTTT.

The rearrangement joins TRBV18 to TRBJ1-4; D uncertain. Germline assignment: CDR1 KGHSH and CDR2 LQKENI. V was cut by 5 bases and J by 5 bases, with 15 bases left in between. The CDR3 totals 15 residues. The CDR3 DNA reads as TGTGCCAGCTCAGCCGAGGGAGGTCTCAATGAAAAACTGTTTTTT. It codes for CASSAEGGLNEKLFF.

This clone came up a few times. The genes are TRBV7-2 and TRBJ1-2, with D unclear. The CDR3 loop spans 15 amino acids. The V gene lost 2 bases and the J gene lost 4 bases, with 14 bases spanning the gap. CDR1 SGHTA and CDR2 FQGNSA come from the germline V gene. The CDR3 here is CASSLLPQDSYGYTF. CDR3 nucleotide sequence: TGTGCCAGCAGCTTATTACCCCAGGATTCCTATGGCTACACCTTC.

The chain is built from TRBV7-2 and TRBJ1-5, with a tentative D call TRBD1 (6 bases). This CDR3 contains 16 residues. Per the germline V gene, CDR1 is SGHTA and CDR2 is FQGNSA. V was pared by 1 base and J by 8 bases, with 18 bases between. CDR3: CASSLVGTINAEPQHF. The CDR3 DNA sequence: TGTGCCAGCAGCTTAGTGGGGACAATTAACGCGGAGCCCCAGCATTTT.

The chain links TRBV19 to TRBJ2-2; the D gene is possibly TRBD1 (5 bases). From germline, CDR1 is LNHDA and CDR2 SQIVND (reference sequence). V was clipped by 1 base and J by 3 bases, with 6 bases between them. This CDR3 is built from 14 residues. The CDR3 loop reads CASSIVRDTGELFF. The DNA for the CDR3 is TGTGCCAGTAGTATAGTCAGGGACACCGGGGAGCTGTTTTTT.

This clone is a singleton in its sample. The chain carries TRBV5-1 and TRBJ2-5, with 10 positions matching TRBD1. CDR1 is SGHRS and CDR2 is YFSETQ in the germline V gene. V shed 3 bases, J shed 4 bases, and the junction held 6 bases outside the gene matches. This CDR3 is 15 amino acids long. The CDR3 loop is CASSSRTGGRETQYF. CDR3 nucleotides: TGCGCCAGCAGCTCCAGGACAGGGGGTCGAGAGACCCAGTACTTC.

The V gene is TRBV4-3, the J gene TRBJ2-6; D is possibly TRBD1 (6 bases). The CDR3 totals 16 residues. The germline V gene has CDR1 LGHNA and CDR2 YSLEER. Trimming stripped 1 base from V and 2 bases from J, with 9 bases between. The chain's CDR3 is CASSQATGPGANVLTF. In nucleotides, the CDR3 is TGCGCCAGCAGCCAAGCAACAGGGCCTGGGGCCAACGTCCTGACTTTC.

The V call is TRBV27, the J call TRBJ1-3; TRBD1 agrees at 8 bases. Trimming took 5 bases from V and 0 from J; bases not matched to a gene: 6. The CDR3 extends over 16 amino acids. The germline gives CDR1 MNHEY, CDR2 SMNVEV (reference sequence). This CDR3 reads CASSRTGTDSGNTIYF. DNA for the CDR3: TGTGCCAGCAGTCGGACAGGGACCGACTCTGGAAACACCATATATTTT.